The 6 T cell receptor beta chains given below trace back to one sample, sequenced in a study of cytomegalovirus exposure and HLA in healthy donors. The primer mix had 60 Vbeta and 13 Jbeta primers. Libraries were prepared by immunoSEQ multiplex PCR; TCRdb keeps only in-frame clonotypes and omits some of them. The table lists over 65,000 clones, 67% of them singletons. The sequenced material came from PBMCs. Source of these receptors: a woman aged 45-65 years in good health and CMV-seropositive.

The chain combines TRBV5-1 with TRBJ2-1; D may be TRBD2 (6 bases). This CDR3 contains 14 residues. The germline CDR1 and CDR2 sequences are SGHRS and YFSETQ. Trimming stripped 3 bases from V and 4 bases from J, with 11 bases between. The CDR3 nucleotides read TGCGCCAGCAGCTCCACGGGGGAGTACAATGAGCAGTTCTTC. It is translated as CASSSTGEYNEQFF.

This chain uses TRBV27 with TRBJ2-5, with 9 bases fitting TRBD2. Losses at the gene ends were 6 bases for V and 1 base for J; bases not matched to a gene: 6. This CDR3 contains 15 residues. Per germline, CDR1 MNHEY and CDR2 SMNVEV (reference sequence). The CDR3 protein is CASSRRGLAQETQYF. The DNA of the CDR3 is TGTGCCAGCAGCCGGCGGGGACTAGCCCAAGAGACCCAGTACTTC.

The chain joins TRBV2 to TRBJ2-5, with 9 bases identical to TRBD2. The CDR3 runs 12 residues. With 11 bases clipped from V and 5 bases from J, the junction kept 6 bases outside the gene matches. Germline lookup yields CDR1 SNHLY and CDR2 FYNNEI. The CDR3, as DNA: TGTGCCGGAAGGACTAGCGATGAGACCCAGTACTTC. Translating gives CAGRTSDETQYF. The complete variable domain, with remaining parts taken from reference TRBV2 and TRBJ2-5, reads EPEVTQTPSHQVTQMGQEVILRCVPISNHLYFYWYRQILGQKVEFLVSFYNNEISEKSEIFDDQFSVERPDGSNFTLKIRSTKLEDSAMYFCAGRTSDETQYFGPGTRLLVL.

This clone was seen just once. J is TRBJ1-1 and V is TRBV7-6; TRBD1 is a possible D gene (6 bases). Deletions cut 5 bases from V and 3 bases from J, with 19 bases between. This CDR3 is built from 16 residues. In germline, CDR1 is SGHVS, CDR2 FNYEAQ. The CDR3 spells CASSESRRGIDTEAFF. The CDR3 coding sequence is TGTGCCAGCAGCGAGTCTAGAAGGGGGATCGACACTGAAGCTTTCTTT.

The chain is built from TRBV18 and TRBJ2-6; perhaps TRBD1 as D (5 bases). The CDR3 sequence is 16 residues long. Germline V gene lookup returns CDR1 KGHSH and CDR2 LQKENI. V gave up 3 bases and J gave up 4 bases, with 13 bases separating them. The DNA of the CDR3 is TGTGCCAGCTCACCCCTTTCAGGGTCAGGGGCCAACGTCCTGACTTTC. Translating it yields CASSPLSGSGANVLTF.

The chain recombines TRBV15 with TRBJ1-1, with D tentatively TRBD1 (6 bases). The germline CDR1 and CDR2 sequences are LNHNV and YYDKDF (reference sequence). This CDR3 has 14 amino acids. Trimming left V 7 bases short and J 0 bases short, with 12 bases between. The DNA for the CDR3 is TGTGCCACCATGAAGGGGGAAATGAACACTGAAGCTTTCTTT. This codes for CATMKGEMNTEAFF.